This T cell receptor (beta chain) was sequenced for a study of shared clonotypes between healthy human individuals (dated by TCRdb to about 2020). Regarding the study in general: The cohort comprised two women and a few men aged 18 to 49 years. For each donor, three plates each were used for CD4 naive and CD4 memory, two plates were used for CD8 naive, and one plate was used for CD8 memory. The study deeply sequenced blood TCR repertoires of five healthy adults to estimate repertoire size and the extent of clonotype sharing between individuals. To increase sequencing depth and limit assay-specific biases, TCR repertoire library preparation and sequencing were carried out by different laboratories using diverse techniques. Per donor, leukapheresis produced somewhere between about 0.85 and 10 billion PBMCs.

The donors were healthy, HIV-negative adults with no recently reported acute infections or vaccinations. Only Caucasian adults living in Nashville, Tennessee, USA were represented among the donors. Magnetic negative selection was used to enrich CD4+ T cells, after which naive cells were positively selected on CD45RA and the negative fraction became the memory subset. Blood was obtained by leukapheresis, after which PBMCs were separated by Ficoll-Histopaque density gradient centrifugation and cryopreserved in liquid nitrogen vapor phase. Analytical flow cytometry was used to check the purity and quantity of every magnetically sorted T cell population. Genomic DNA was isolated from each sorted fraction and quantified by UV absorbance on a Nanodrop 2000c. TCR CDR3 regions were amplified from genomic DNA by multiplex PCR using the deep immunoSEQ assay. Genomic DNA extracted from each cell subset was distributed evenly over all wells of several immunoSEQ 96-well plates, and each plate served as one replicate. For sorted subsets, approximately 0.2 ug of genomic DNA, equivalent to around 30,000 T cell genomes, went into each replicate PCR. The purified libraries were quantified using a Qubit 3.0 fluorometer, sized with a Bioanalyzer 2100, and then quantified again using the KAPA Library Quantification kit. Every immunoSEQ 96-well plate was sequenced on a separate single-read 150-cycle Illumina NextSeq 550 flow cell. The paper's data handling went like this. Because the immunoSEQ output included only junctional sequences and no quality scores, the filtering could not be the same as the filtering used for full-length reads. To assign V/J genes and CDR3, sequences were annotated using PyIR, a Python wrapper for IgBLAST v1.9, with IMGT germline references. Any read was removed if the V/J assignment was weak (E-value above 1e-6), the CDR3 was missing, or the read contained stop codons, out-of-frame junctions, or ambiguous translated residues. A V3J clonotype was defined by an identical inferred V gene, J gene, and CDR3 amino acid sequence. Percentage overlap between repertoires was computed as shared unique clonotypes divided by the size of the smaller repertoire. RTK rarefaction, the Chao1 estimator, and Recon v2.1 estimates of unobserved clonotypes were used to assess repertoire richness. Generation probabilities were computed with OLGA for all TCRbeta clonotypes obtained by the gDNA method from four donors. Held by TCRdb, this immuneACCESS table contains in-frame sequences only and omits some clones. Under half of the omission traces to an unresolved V gene where checked; the cause of the rest is unknown. Clone size and the V and J calls come from that table; the DNA yielded D and trimming. This sample has 2 million to 2.5 million clones in its table, and about 95% of those were observed once. 0.1% to 0.15% of the sample is taken by the ten largest.

Here is what the overall study found, with its caveats: The small number of donors limited the genetic and exposure-history diversity represented. Rarefaction of sorted-subset datasets indicated incomplete sequencing despite the large sequencing depth. Naive subsets generally had larger estimated clonotype richness than memory subsets did. Across a few donors, roughly 5.4% of naive CD4, over 3% of naive CD8, 2.3% of memory CD4, and 0.4% of memory CD8 clonotypes were shared. Pairwise subsampling indicated that sequencing depth was expected to affect the degree of clonotype sharing among donors. Sampling was limited to blood, and TCR repertoires in tissue likely differ from TCR repertoires in blood. Higher generation probabilities were observed for clonotypes shared by all four sorted-subset donors than for non-shared clonotypes.

Comment on this clone: Its antigen is not yet known. No qualities accompany the bases; no much larger clone lies one base away.

This receptor was identified in a young man in good health. The sequencing input was naive CD4+ T cells sorted from blood. Interpreted using the paper, the cell subset or site label stands for: CD45RA+ positively selected.

The CDR3: CASSKQQAYSNQPQHF. At the DNA level, the sequence is TGTGCCAGCAGCAAGCAACAGGCTTATAGCAATCAGCCCCAGCATTTT. The sequence joins TRBV7-2 to TRBJ1-5; the D gene is perhaps TRBD1, from 5 matching bases. The CDR3 runs 16 amino acids, cysteine and phenylalanine included. This entry keeps only the CDR3 DNA: 48 bases, framed from base 1. For CDR1 and CDR2, the germline V gene lists SGHTA and FQGNSA. Trimming at the junction amounts to 5 bases on V and 0 bases on J, and the germline ends lie 14 bases apart.